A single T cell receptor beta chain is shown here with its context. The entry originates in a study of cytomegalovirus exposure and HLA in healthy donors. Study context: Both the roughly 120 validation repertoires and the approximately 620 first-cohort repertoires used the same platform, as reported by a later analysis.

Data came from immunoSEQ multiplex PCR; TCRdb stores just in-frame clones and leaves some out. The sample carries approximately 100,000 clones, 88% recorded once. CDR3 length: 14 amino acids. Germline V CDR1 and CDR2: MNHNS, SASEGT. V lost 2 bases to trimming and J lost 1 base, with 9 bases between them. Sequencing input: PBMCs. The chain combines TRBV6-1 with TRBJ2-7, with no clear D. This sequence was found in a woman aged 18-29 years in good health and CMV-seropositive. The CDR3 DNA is TGTGCCAGCAGTGAATCTCCAGGTTCCTACGAGCAGTACGTC. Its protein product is CASSESPGSYEQYV.